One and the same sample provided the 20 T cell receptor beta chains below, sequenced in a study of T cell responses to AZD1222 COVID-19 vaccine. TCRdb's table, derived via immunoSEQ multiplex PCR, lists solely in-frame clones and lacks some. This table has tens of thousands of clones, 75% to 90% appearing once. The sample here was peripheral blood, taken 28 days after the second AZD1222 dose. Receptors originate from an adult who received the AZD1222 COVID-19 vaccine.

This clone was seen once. The DNA of the CDR3 is TGTGCCAGCAATCGCCAAACCCAGGGTGGTGGCAATCAGCCCCAGCATTTT. Its translation is CASNRQTQGGGNQPQHF. The chain couples TRBV6-6 to TRBJ1-5; D might be TRBD1 (5 bases). Germline loops: CDR1 MNHNY, CDR2 SVGAGI (reference sequence). CDR3 length: 17 residues. Trimming cost V 7 bases and J 2 bases, with 21 bases left between them.

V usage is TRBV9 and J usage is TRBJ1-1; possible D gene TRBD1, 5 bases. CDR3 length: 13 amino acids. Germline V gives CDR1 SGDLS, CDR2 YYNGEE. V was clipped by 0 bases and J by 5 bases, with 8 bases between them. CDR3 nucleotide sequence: TGTGCCAGCAGCGTAGGGGGGTATACTGAAGCTTTCTTT. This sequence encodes CASSVGGYTEAFF.

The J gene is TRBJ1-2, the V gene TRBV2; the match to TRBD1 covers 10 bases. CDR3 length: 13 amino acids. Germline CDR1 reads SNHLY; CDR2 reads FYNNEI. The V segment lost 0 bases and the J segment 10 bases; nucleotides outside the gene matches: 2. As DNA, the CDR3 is TGTGCCAGCAGTGAAGCAGGACAGGGGGACTACACCTTC. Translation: CASSEAGQGDYTF.

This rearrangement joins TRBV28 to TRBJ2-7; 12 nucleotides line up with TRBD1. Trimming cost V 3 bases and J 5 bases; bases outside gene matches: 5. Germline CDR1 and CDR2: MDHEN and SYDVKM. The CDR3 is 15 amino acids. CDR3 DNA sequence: TGTGCCAGCAGTTTCGCGGGACAGGGGGCAGACGAGCAGTACTTC. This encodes CASSFAGQGADEQYF.

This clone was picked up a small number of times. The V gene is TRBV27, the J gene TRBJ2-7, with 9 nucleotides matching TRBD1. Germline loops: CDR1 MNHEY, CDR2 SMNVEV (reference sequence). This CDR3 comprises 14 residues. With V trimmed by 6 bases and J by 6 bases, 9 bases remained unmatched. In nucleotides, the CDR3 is TGTGCCAGCAGCCTCGGGACAGGGTTCAGCGAGCAGTACTTC. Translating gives CASSLGTGFSEQYF.

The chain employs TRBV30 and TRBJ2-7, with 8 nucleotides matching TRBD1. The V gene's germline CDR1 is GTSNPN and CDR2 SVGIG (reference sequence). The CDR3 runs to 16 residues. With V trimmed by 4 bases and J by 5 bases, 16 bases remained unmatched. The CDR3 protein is CAWKWAEGQGRHEQYF. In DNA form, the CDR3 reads TGTGCCTGGAAATGGGCCGAAGGACAGGGTCGCCACGAGCAGTACTTC.

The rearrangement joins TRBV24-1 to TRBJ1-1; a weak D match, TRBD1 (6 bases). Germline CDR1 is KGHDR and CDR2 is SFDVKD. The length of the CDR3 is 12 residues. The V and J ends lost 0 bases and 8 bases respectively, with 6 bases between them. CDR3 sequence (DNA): TGTGCCACCAGTGATTTGGGGACAGAAGCTTTCTTT. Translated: CATSDLGTEAFF.

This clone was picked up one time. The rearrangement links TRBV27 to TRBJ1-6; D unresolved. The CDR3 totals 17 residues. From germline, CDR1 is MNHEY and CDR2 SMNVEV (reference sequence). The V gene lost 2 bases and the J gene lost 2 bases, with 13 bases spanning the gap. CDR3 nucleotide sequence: TGTGCCAGCAGTTTAAAAAGGGCCAAGACCTATAATTCACCCCTCCACTTT. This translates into CASSLKRAKTYNSPLHF.

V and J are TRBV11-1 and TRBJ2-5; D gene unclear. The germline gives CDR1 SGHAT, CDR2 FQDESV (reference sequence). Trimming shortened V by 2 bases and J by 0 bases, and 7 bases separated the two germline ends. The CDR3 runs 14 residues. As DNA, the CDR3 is TGTGCCAGCAGCTTAATGTCGGACCAAGAGACCCAGTACTTC. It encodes CASSLMSDQETQYF. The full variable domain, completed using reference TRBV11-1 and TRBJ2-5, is EAEVAQSPRYKITEKSQAVAFWCDPISGHATLYWYRQILGQGPELLVQFQDESVVDDSQLPKDRFSAERLKGVDSTLKIQPAELGDSAMYLCASSLMSDQETQYFGPGTRLLVL.

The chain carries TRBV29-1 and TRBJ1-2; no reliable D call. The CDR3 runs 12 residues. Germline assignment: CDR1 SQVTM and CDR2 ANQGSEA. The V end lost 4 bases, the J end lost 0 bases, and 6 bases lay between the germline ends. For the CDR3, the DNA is TGCAGCGTTGGGGCAGCTAACTATGGCTACACCTTC. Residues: CSVGAANYGYTF.

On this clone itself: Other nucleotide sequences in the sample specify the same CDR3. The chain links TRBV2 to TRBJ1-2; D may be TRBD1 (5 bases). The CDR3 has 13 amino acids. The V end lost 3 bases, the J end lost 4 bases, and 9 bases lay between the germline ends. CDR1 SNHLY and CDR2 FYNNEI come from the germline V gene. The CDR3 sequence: CASSDLGTYGYTF. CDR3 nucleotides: TGTGCCAGCAGTGATTTAGGGACCTATGGCTACACCTTC.

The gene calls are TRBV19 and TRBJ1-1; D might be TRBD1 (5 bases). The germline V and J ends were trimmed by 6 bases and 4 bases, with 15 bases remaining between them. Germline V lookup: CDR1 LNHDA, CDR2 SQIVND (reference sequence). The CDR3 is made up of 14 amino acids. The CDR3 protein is CASSHSRGLTEAFF. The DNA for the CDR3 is TGTGCCAGTAGCCATTCTAGGGGCCTCACTGAAGCTTTCTTT.

As DNA, the CDR3 is TGTGCCAGCAGTGAAGATTTTGGCCGCCGCGTGTTAGCCGGAAACACCATATATTTT. Protein: CASSEDFGRRVLAGNTIYF. The rearrangement joins TRBV6-1 to TRBJ1-3; D ambiguous. Looked up from germline, CDR1 is MNHNS and CDR2 is SASEGT. The CDR3 covers 19 residues. V was cut by 1 base and J by 4 bases, with 23 bases left in between.

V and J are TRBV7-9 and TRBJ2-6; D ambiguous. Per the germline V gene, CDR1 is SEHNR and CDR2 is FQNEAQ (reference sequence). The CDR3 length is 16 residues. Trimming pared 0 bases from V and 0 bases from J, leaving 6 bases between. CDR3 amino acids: CASSLAAVSGANVLTF. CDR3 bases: TGTGCCAGCAGCTTAGCGGCGGTCTCTGGGGCCAACGTCCTGACTTTC.

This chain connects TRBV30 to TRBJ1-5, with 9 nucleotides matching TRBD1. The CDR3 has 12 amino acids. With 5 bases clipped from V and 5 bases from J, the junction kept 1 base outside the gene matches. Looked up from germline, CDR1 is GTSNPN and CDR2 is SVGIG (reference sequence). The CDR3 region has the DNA TGTGCCTGGGGACAGGGGTATCAGCCCCAGCATTTT. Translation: CAWGQGYQPQHF.

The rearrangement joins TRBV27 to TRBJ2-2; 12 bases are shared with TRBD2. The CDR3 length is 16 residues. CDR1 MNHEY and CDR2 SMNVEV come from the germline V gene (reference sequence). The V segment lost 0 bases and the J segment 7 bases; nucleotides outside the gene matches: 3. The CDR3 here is CASSLSLAGGIGELFF. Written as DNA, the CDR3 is TGTGCCAGCAGTTTATCCCTAGCGGGGGGGATCGGGGAGCTGTTTTTT.

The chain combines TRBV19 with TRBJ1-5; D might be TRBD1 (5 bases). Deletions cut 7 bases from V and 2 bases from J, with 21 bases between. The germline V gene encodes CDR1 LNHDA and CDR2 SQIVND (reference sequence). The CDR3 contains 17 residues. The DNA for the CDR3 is TGTGCCAGTACCACGGTCCACAGTCCAGGGCGCAATCAGCCCCAGCATTTT. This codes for CASTTVHSPGRNQPQHF. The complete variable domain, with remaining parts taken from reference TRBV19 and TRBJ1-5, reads DGGITQSPKYLFRKEGQNVTLSCEQNLNHDAMYWYRQDPGQGLRLIYYSQIVNDFQKGDIAEGYSVSREKKESFPLTVTSAQKNPTAFYLCASTTVHSPGRNQPQHFGDGTRLSIL.

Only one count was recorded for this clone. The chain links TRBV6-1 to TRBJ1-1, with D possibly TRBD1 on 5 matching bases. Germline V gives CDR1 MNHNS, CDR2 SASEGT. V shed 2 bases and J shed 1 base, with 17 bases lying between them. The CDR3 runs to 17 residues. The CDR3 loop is CASSEFPSGSGNTEAFF. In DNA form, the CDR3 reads TGTGCCAGCAGTGAATTCCCCTCAGGGTCGGGGAACACTGAAGCTTTCTTT.

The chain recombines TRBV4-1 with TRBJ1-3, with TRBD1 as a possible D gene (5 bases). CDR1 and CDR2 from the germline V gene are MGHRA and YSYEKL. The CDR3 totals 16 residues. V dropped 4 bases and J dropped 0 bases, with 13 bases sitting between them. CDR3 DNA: TGCGCCAGCAGCCTTGCTGGGGGGAGCTCTGGAAACACCATATATTTT. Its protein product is CASSLAGGSSGNTIYF.

The CDR3 DNA follows: TGTGCCAGCAGCGAGGGACGGCTGATCCAAGAGACCCAGTACTTC. This translates into CASSEGRLIQETQYF. The chain joins TRBV7-7 to TRBJ2-5, with D perhaps TRBD1 or TRBD2 (5 bases each). Germline CDR1 reads SSHAT; CDR2 reads FNYEAQ (reference sequence). The CDR3 loop spans 15 amino acids. V lost 5 bases and J lost 1, with 14 bases in between.